This T cell receptor (beta chain) was recovered during a study of blood T cell repertoires in COVID-19. With V trimmed by 9 bases and J by 6 bases, 4 bases remained unmatched. Germline-derived CDR1 and CDR2 are LNHDA and SQIVND (reference sequence). This CDR3 comprises 12 residues. Profiled with immunoSEQ multiplex PCR; TCRdb holds only in-frame clones, not every one. The table has roughly 180,000 clones, roughly 79% seen once; the top ten hold approximately 9.9%. This receptor was taken from a woman aged 40-49 years with COVID-19, enrolled during active disease. Sequencing was done on a sample of peripheral blood. This chain connects TRBV19 to TRBJ2-1; 8 bases are shared with TRBD2. The CDR3 region is CASLSGVNEQFF. The CDR3 DNA is TGTGCCAGCCTTAGCGGGGTCAATGAGCAGTTCTTC.